These 14 T cell receptor beta chains share one sample of origin, sequenced in a study of cytomegalovirus exposure and HLA in healthy donors. It was with 60 Vbeta and 13 Jbeta primers that the PCR ran. Sequenced by immunoSEQ multiplex PCR; TCRdb stores in-frame clones only, minus some. The repertoire holds 150,000 or so clones, roughly 80% seen once, with approximately 0.98% in the top ten. Sample: PBMCs. The receptor source for this set is a man aged 30 to 45 in good health and CMV-seronegative.

The chain combines TRBV2 with TRBJ2-5, with D uncertain. The last part of the DNA fits TRBJ2-7 better; the J call may be wrong. CDR3 length: 12 residues. Looked up from germline, CDR1 is SNHLY and CDR2 is FYNNEI. The CDR3 loop is CASSDYSYEQYF. The CDR3, as DNA: TGTGCCAGCAGTGATTACTCCTACGAGCAGTACTTC.

The sample holds one count of this clone. This rearrangement joins TRBV15 to TRBJ2-1, with 8 bases lining up with TRBD2. V shed 0 bases, J shed 3 bases, and the junction held 1 base outside the gene matches. The CDR3 runs to 15 residues. Germline values: CDR1 LNHNV, CDR2 YYDKDF (reference sequence). The CDR3 nucleotides read TGTGCCACCAGCAGAGAGAGCGGGAGCTACAATGAGCAGTTCTTC. Translated, it gives CATSRESGSYNEQFF.

The rearrangement joins TRBV7-2 to TRBJ2-2, with 8 bases identical to TRBD2. Germline-derived CDR1 and CDR2 are SGHTA and FQGNSA. V was clipped by 2 bases and J by 4 bases; unmatched bases: 3. The CDR3 contains 15 residues. The CDR3 here is CASSLYRGGTGELFF. The CDR3 bases are TGTGCCAGCAGCTTATATCGGGGGGGCACCGGGGAGCTGTTTTTT. Filled out from reference TRBV7-2 and TRBJ2-2, the complete variable domain reads GAGVSQSPSNKVTEKGKDVELRCDPISGHTALYWYRQSLGQGLEFLIYFQGNSAPDKSGLPSDRFSAERTGGSVSTLTIQRTQQEDSAVYLCASSLYRGGTGELFFGEGSRLTVL.

The chain couples TRBV7-2 to TRBJ1-5; tentatively, D is TRBD1 (6 bases). The CDR3 length is 15 residues. In germline, CDR1 is SGHTA, CDR2 FQGNSA. V was shortened by 4 bases and J by 6 bases, with 16 bases between the two germline ends. This CDR3 is CASSWAGGAAQPQHF. The CDR3 DNA reads as TGTGCCAGCAGCTGGGCCGGGGGGGCCGCTCAGCCCCAGCATTTT. The whole variable domain, remainder taken from reference TRBV7-2 and TRBJ1-5, is GAGVSQSPSNKVTEKGKDVELRCDPISGHTALYWYRQSLGQGLEFLIYFQGNSAPDKSGLPSDRFSAERTGGSVSTLTIQRTQQEDSAVYLCASSWAGGAAQPQHFGDGTRLSIL.

J is TRBJ2-3 and V is TRBV10-2; 11 bases fit TRBD2. The CDR3 extends over 16 amino acids. Looked up from germline, CDR1 is WSHSY and CDR2 is SAAADI. J lost 6 bases, V lost 5 bases, and 10 bases had no gene match. The CDR3, as DNA: TGCGCCAGCAGTAGTAGCGGGGGGGCCAGTGGGGATACGCAGTATTTT. Translation: CASSSSGGASGDTQYF.

The chain couples TRBV11-2 to TRBJ2-6, with D possibly matching TRBD1 (6 bases). There are 16 residues in the CDR3. Trimming removed 10 bases at V and 0 bases at J, with 16 bases between. Looked up from germline, CDR1 is SGHAT and CDR2 is FQNNGV. The DNA for the CDR3 is TGTGCCATTACAGACCTCAGGGGCTCTGGGGCCAACGTCCTGACTTTC. It encodes CAITDLRGSGANVLTF.

A single count supports this clone. The CDR3 DNA follows: TGCAGCGCCCGGGACAGGACCTACGAGCAGTACTTC. Amino acid sequence: CSARDRTYEQYF. V is TRBV29-1 and J is TRBJ2-7; 8 positions match TRBD1. In germline, CDR1 is SQVTM, CDR2 ANQGSEA. The V and J ends lost 7 bases and 2 bases, in that order; junction bases with no gene match: 4. There are 12 residues in the CDR3.

The rearrangement links TRBV15 to TRBJ1-2, with 9 bases identical to TRBD1. The trim removed 3 bases at V and 6 bases at J, leaving 11 bases unmatched. Germline V gene lookup returns CDR1 LNHNV and CDR2 YYDKDF (reference sequence). The CDR3 runs 16 residues. CDR3 in DNA: TGTGCCACCAGCAGCTACACCAGGACAGGGGTGAATGGCTACACCTTC. This codes for CATSSYTRTGVNGYTF.

The rearrangement uses TRBV6-5 and TRBJ2-3, with 8 nucleotides matching TRBD2. The CDR3 spans 14 residues. The ends lost 7 bases at V and 7 bases at J; junction bases unmatched: 10. Germline assignment: CDR1 MNHEY and CDR2 SVGAGI. In DNA form, the CDR3 reads TGTGCCAGCAACCGGGGGGGGGCTGAATATACGCAGTATTTT. It is translated as CASNRGGAEYTQYF.

In this sample, this clone turned up a few times. The V gene is TRBV19, the J gene TRBJ2-1, with 9 bases matching TRBD2. The V gene's germline CDR1 is LNHDA and CDR2 SQIVND (reference sequence). The ends lost 6 bases at V and 3 bases at J; junction bases unmatched: 3. The CDR3 covers 14 residues. CDR3 loop: CASRGSGGYNEQFF. For the CDR3, the DNA is TGTGCCAGTAGGGGTAGCGGGGGCTACAATGAGCAGTTCTTC.

J is TRBJ2-7 and V is TRBV5-4; TRBD2 agrees at 9 bases. This CDR3 contains 16 residues. In germline, CDR1 is SGHNT, CDR2 YYREEE (reference sequence). V was clipped by 2 bases and J by 4 bases; unmatched bases: 10. The CDR3 DNA sequence: TGTGCCAGCAGCTTTTCCCTAGCGGGACTTGGTTACGAGCAGTACTTC. Amino acids: CASSFSLAGLGYEQYF. The full variable domain, rest sourced from reference TRBV5-4 and TRBJ2-7, is ETGVTQSPTHLIKTRGQQVTLRCSSQSGHNTVSWYQQALGQGPQFIFQYYREEENGRGNFPPRFSGLQFPNYSSELNVNALELDDSALYLCASSFSLAGLGYEQYFGPGTRLTVT.

A single count supports this clone. The same CDR3 arises from other DNA sequences in this sample as well. This chain joins TRBV18 and TRBJ2-7, with 7 bases matching TRBD2. J was trimmed by 3 bases and V by 3 bases; bases with no gene match: 2. Germline CDR1 reads KGHSH; CDR2 reads LQKENI. CDR3 length equals 13 residues. The chain's CDR3 is CASSPGLNYEQYF. CDR3 sequence (DNA): TGTGCCAGCTCACCGGGACTAAACTACGAGCAGTACTTC.

This clone was seen more than once but under ten times. V is TRBV7-9 and J is TRBJ1-1; TRBD1 aligns across 7 bases. The germline V gene encodes CDR1 SEHNR and CDR2 FQNEAQ (reference sequence). After removal of 9 bases from V and 1 base from J, the junction contained 8 bases not matched to a gene. The CDR3 loop spans 14 amino acids. The DNA for the CDR3 is TGTGCCAGTAGACAGGGTCTTTGGAACACTGAAGCTTTCTTT. This gives the protein CASRQGLWNTEAFF.

The V gene is TRBV2, the J gene TRBJ2-1; TRBD1 matches at 8 bases. V dropped 0 bases and J dropped 15; count of bases not matched to a gene: 7. This CDR3 comprises 13 residues. In germline, CDR1 is SNHLY, CDR2 FYNNEI. In DNA form, the CDR3 reads TGTGCCAGCAGTGAAGCGGGACAGGCCTTGGGGTTCTTC. Translating gives CASSEAGQALGFF. Together with reference TRBV2 and TRBJ2-1, the CDR3 gives the full variable domain: EPEVTQTPSHQVTQMGQEVILRCVPISNHLYFYWYRQILGQKVEFLVSFYNNEISEKSEIFDDQFSVERPDGSNFTLKIRSTKLEDSAMYFCASSEAGQALGFFGPGTRLTVL.